What follows is one T cell receptor (beta chain) and its context. The clone's antigen remains unknown. No base qualities exist here, and no much larger clone lies one base off it. These data are taken from a study of OX40 agonist ivuxolimab in advanced cancers. The study in broad terms: Ivuxolimab was a fully human IgG2 agonistic monoclonal antibody targeting the costimulatory receptor OX40 (CD134). The paper covers the monotherapy dose-escalation part of the phase I ivuxolimab trial, which included N = 52 patients. The dose-escalation cohort was about 87% male with a mean age of about 54 years, ranging from about 23 to 85. Prior anti-PD-1, anti-PD-L1 or anti-CTLA-4 therapy was permitted, and less than 45% of dose-escalation patients had received checkpoint inhibitors. Peripheral TCRbeta sequencing aimed to test whether ivuxolimab altered TCR sequence diversity and caused clonal T-cell expansion. Intravenous ivuxolimab was administered to patients every 2 weeks at six dose levels: 0.01, 0.1, 0.3, 1.5, 3 and 10 mg/kg. Of the 50 or so patients in dose escalation, about 20 had hepatocellular carcinoma, approximately 15 had melanoma, 9 had renal cell carcinoma and 9 had head and neck cancer. Partial responses were achieved by three dose-escalation patients, of whom one had hepatocellular carcinoma and two had cutaneous melanoma.

Genomic DNA was isolated from the sorted cells so that the TCRbeta CDR3 region could be sequenced. The immunoSEQ Assay was used for sequencing of TCRbeta CDR3 regions. In its TCRdb copy, this immuneACCESS table keeps in-frame sequences only and misses some clones. Where compared with another copy, unresolved V genes explain less than half of these, and the others have no known cause. Here the sample has around 39,000 clones; around 90% occur a single time. The biggest ten clones account for around 4% of the sample. The paper's findings and limits, for the study overall: Partial responders in the 0.1-3.0 mg/kg groups had among the lowest normalized peripheral clonal expansion, especially among CD8+ T cells. On average, CD8+ T cells showed more expanded clones than CD4+ T cells after ivuxolimab. Low levels of normalized T-cell clonal expansion were also seen in some nonresponding patients. The antigen specificity of the peripheral T cells that underwent clonal expansion was not determined. At doses of 0.1 to 3.0 mg/kg, clonal expansion of both CD4+ and CD8+ T cells in blood was seen between baseline and week 6.

Trimmed from V: 5 bases; trimmed from J: 2 bases; junction bases lacking a gene match: 10. The CDR3 runs 18 residues from the cysteine to the phenylalanine. Only CDR3 DNA is held: 54 bases, read in frame from base 1. CDR1 SNHLY and CDR2 FYNNEI were looked up in the germline V gene. The trial excluded patients who had a history of autoimmune disease or were on systemic immunosuppression. Peripheral blood for TCR sequencing was drawn from every dose cohort at baseline, at cycle 4 day 1 and at cycle 7 day 1. Samples were obtained from an open-label, multicenter, first-in-human phase I dose-escalation trial of ivuxolimab. Adults with locally advanced or metastatic melanoma, renal cell carcinoma, hepatocellular carcinoma or head and neck squamous cell carcinoma were enrolled in the trial. Before TCR sequencing, CD4+ T cells and CD8+ T cells from peripheral blood were sorted into separate populations.

This chain is built from TRBV2 and TRBJ2-5, and TRBD2 matches 14 of the central bases. This specimen consisted of CD4+ or CD8+ T cells sorted from blood, obtained in a trial of the OX40 agonist ivuxolimab. The clonotype comes from an adult with an advanced solid tumor such as melanoma, head and neck, liver or kidney cancer. For the CDR3, the sequence is CASSLLPGLAGVQETQYF. In nucleotides, the sequence is TGTGCCAGCAGTCTTCTACCGGGACTAGCGGGGGTGCAAGAGACCCAGTACTTC. Where the CDR3 stops, the reference TRBV2 and TRBJ2-5 genes take over; the full variable domain is EPEVTQTPSHQVTQMGQEVILRCVPISNHLYFYWYRQILGQKVEFLVSFYNNEISEKSEIFDDQFSVERPDGSNFTLKIRSTKLEDSAMYFCASSLLPGLAGVQETQYFGPGTRLLVL.